The rows below give T cell receptor beta chains drawn from one sample of a study of OX40 agonist ivuxolimab in advanced cancers. Method: immunoSEQ multiplex PCR; TCRdb's copy keeps in-frame clones and lacks some. The sample holds 80,000 or so clones; around 90% are singletons and the top ten take about 0.2%. Sample: CD4+ or CD8+ T cells sorted from blood, taken in a trial of the OX40 agonist ivuxolimab. These receptors all come from an adult with an advanced solid tumor such as melanoma, head and neck, liver or kidney cancer. Each CDR3 is given with its conserved first and last residue. Each record gives: CDR3 DNA, CDR3 protein, J gene, D gene, clone size, V gene. A D gene is named only where the DNA matches it firmly. Rows give clone size only sometimes, using once, few, many, or a class for an expanded clone.

CDR3nt: TGTGCCAGCAGCCCCGGAAGCACTGAAGCTTTCTTT; CDR3aa: CASSPGSTEAFF; j_gene: TRBJ1-1; d_gene: -; abundance: -; v_gene: TRBV7-8
CDR3nt: TGCGCCAGCAGCCAACGAGCCGGGCCTCGAGCTAGGGCCACCGGGGAGCTGTTTTTT; CDR3aa: CASSQRAGPRARATGELFF; j_gene: TRBJ2-2; d_gene: -; abundance: -; v_gene: TRBV4-1
CDR3nt: TGTGCCAGCAGTTTATCCGGGACTTTCCCCTACAATGAGCAGTTCTTC; CDR3aa: CASSLSGTFPYNEQFF; j_gene: TRBJ2-1; d_gene: -; abundance: -; v_gene: TRBV27
CDR3nt: TGTGCCAGCAGCGCCCAGGACAGGGAGTCGGAGCCCCAGCATTTT; CDR3aa: CASSAQDRESEPQHF; j_gene: TRBJ1-5; d_gene: TRBD1; abundance: once; v_gene: TRBV9
CDR3nt: TGTGCCAGCAGTTACGACGGGAGGGGCCCCTACAATGAGCAGTTCTTC; CDR3aa: CASSYDGRGPYNEQFF; j_gene: TRBJ2-1; d_gene: TRBD2; abundance: -; v_gene: TRBV6-5
CDR3nt: TGTGCCAGCAATTCGGGGACTAGCGGTTACTACGAGCAGTACTTC; CDR3aa: CASNSGTSGYYEQYF; j_gene: TRBJ2-7; d_gene: TRBD2; abundance: -; v_gene: TRBV6-1
CDR3nt: TGTGCCAGTATGATGGCAGGGAATCAGCCCCAGCATTTT; CDR3aa: CASMMAGNQPQHF; j_gene: TRBJ1-5; d_gene: -; abundance: few; v_gene: TRBV19
CDR3nt: TGCGCCAGCAGCTTGTTGGGGTGGATCACCGGGGAGCTGTTTTTT; CDR3aa: CASSLLGWITGELFF; j_gene: TRBJ2-2; d_gene: -; abundance: -; v_gene: TRBV5-1
CDR3nt: TGTGCCAGCAGTCTTCTCAGCGGGGGGGCCGATGAGCAGTTCTTC; CDR3aa: CASSLLSGGADEQFF; j_gene: TRBJ2-1; d_gene: TRBD2; abundance: -; v_gene: TRBV6-1
CDR3nt: TGTGCCAGCAGCTCACCCGCGAGGACAGGGGGGGCAGATACGCAGTATTTT; CDR3aa: CASSSPARTGGADTQYF; j_gene: TRBJ2-3; d_gene: TRBD1; abundance: -; v_gene: TRBV5-4
CDR3nt: TGTGCCAGCAGTGAATGGGGTGGCGGCACAGATACGCAGTATTTT; CDR3aa: CASSEWGGGTDTQYF; j_gene: TRBJ2-3; d_gene: -; abundance: -; v_gene: TRBV2
CDR3nt: TGTGCCAGCAGCTTATTTAGCGGGGGGGCGGATACGCAGTATTTT; CDR3aa: CASSLFSGGADTQYF; j_gene: TRBJ2-3; d_gene: TRBD2; abundance: -; v_gene: TRBV11-2
CDR3nt: TGTGCCAGCAGCTTAGCGCACGACCCTGTGCAGTACTTC; CDR3aa: CASSLAHDPVQYF; j_gene: TRBJ2-7; d_gene: -; abundance: -; v_gene: TRBV7-7
CDR3nt: TGTGCCAGCACCCCCGGGGGCAGGGACTATGGCTACACCTTC; CDR3aa: CASTPGGRDYGYTF; j_gene: TRBJ1-2; d_gene: -; abundance: -; v_gene: TRBV9
CDR3nt: TGTGCCAGCAGCTTGGCTGGCGGACCGAACACTGAAGCTTTCTTT; CDR3aa: CASSLAGGPNTEAFF; j_gene: TRBJ1-1; d_gene: -; abundance: once; v_gene: TRBV5-6
CDR3nt: TGTGCCAGCAGCTTGGGTTCTCCCGCGGGGGGCTCCTACAATGAGCAGTTCTTC; CDR3aa: CASSLGSPAGGSYNEQFF; j_gene: TRBJ2-1; d_gene: TRBD2; abundance: -; v_gene: TRBV5-4
CDR3nt: TGTGCCAGCAGGGAATGGGACAGGAGAAACTATGGCTACACCTTC; CDR3aa: CASREWDRRNYGYTF; j_gene: TRBJ1-2; d_gene: TRBD1; abundance: -; v_gene: TRBV6-1
CDR3nt: TGTGCCAGCAGCTCGGACTGGAGCTCTGGAAACACCATATATTTT; CDR3aa: CASSSDWSSGNTIYF; j_gene: TRBJ1-3; d_gene: -; abundance: -; v_gene: TRBV11-2
CDR3nt: TGTGCCAGCAGTGGGACAGGGGAAAAACTGTTTTTT; CDR3aa: CASSGTGEKLFF; j_gene: TRBJ1-4; d_gene: TRBD1; abundance: -; v_gene: TRBV6-1
CDR3nt: TGCGCCAGCAGCTTTGGGTCAGGCGGGTTGTACACCTTC; CDR3aa: CASSFGSGGLYTF; j_gene: TRBJ1-2; d_gene: -; abundance: -; v_gene: TRBV5-1
CDR3nt: TGCGCCAGCAGCCCCGGGGACAGGGGGCCTGGAAACACCATATATTTT; CDR3aa: CASSPGDRGPGNTIYF; j_gene: TRBJ1-3; d_gene: TRBD1; abundance: -; v_gene: TRBV5-1
CDR3nt: TGTGCCAGCAGCGTAGGTAGCGGGGGGTACCAAGAGACCCAGTACTTC; CDR3aa: CASSVGSGGYQETQYF; j_gene: TRBJ2-5; d_gene: TRBD2; abundance: -; v_gene: TRBV9
CDR3nt: TGTGCCAGCAGGCCAGGGTACATTGGTACTGAAGCTTTCTTT; CDR3aa: CASRPGYIGTEAFF; j_gene: TRBJ1-1; d_gene: -; abundance: -; v_gene: TRBV6-6
CDR3nt: TGTGCCAGTAGTATCCCAGGTGGGCTATCGGATACGCAGTATTTT; CDR3aa: CASSIPGGLSDTQYF; j_gene: TRBJ2-3; d_gene: -; abundance: -; v_gene: TRBV19
CDR3nt: TGTGCCAGCAGCCCCCACCCCCGGGGCGCCACTCAAGAGACCCAGTACTTC; CDR3aa: CASSPHPRGATQETQYF; j_gene: TRBJ2-5; d_gene: -; abundance: -; v_gene: TRBV7-9
CDR3nt: TGCGCCAGCAGACCCGGGACTAGCGGGCAAGAGACCCAGTACTTC; CDR3aa: CASRPGTSGQETQYF; j_gene: TRBJ2-5; d_gene: TRBD2; abundance: -; v_gene: TRBV5-1
CDR3nt: TGCGCCAGCAGTGAGTTGAGGAGCGGGGAGCTGTTTTTT; CDR3aa: CASSELRSGELFF; j_gene: TRBJ2-2; d_gene: -; abundance: few; v_gene: TRBV10-1
CDR3nt: TGTGCCAGCAGGACCGGGGGAGGCTACAATGAGCAGTTCTTC; CDR3aa: CASRTGGGYNEQFF; j_gene: TRBJ2-1; d_gene: -; abundance: -; v_gene: TRBV6-5
CDR3nt: TGTGCCAGCAGCCTCCTCGCAGGGGGCTACAATGAGCAGTTCTTC; CDR3aa: CASSLLAGGYNEQFF; j_gene: TRBJ2-1; d_gene: TRBD1; abundance: -; v_gene: TRBV5-5
CDR3nt: TGCGCCAGCAGCCCACCGGGGGACAGGGACAATGAGCAGTTCTTC; CDR3aa: CASSPPGDRDNEQFF; j_gene: TRBJ2-1; d_gene: TRBD1; abundance: -; v_gene: TRBV5-1
CDR3nt: TGTGCCAGCAGTTCAACCCCCTCTGTGGCTTTCTTT; CDR3aa: CASSSTPSVAFF; j_gene: TRBJ1-1; d_gene: -; abundance: -; v_gene: TRBV28
CDR3nt: TGTGCCAGCAGCTTCTGGGGGCGCAACACTGAAGCTTTCTTT; CDR3aa: CASSFWGRNTEAFF; j_gene: TRBJ1-1; d_gene: -; abundance: few; v_gene: TRBV7-2
CDR3nt: TGTGCCAGTAGTCGGACTCCCCACAAGCCAGAAGCTTTCTTT; CDR3aa: CASSRTPHKPEAFF; j_gene: TRBJ1-1; d_gene: -; abundance: -; v_gene: TRBV19
CDR3nt: TGTGCCAGCAGCTTACGTGTCCCCTTTAATGAAAAACTGTTTTTT; CDR3aa: CASSLRVPFNEKLFF; j_gene: TRBJ1-4; d_gene: -; abundance: -; v_gene: TRBV7-9